The entry below describes one T cell receptor (beta chain). Its target is unknown. The sample belongs to a study of CXCR3-negative and CXCR3-positive naive CD8 T cells. Findings of the study overall: Unlike memory cells, which differed, naive CXCR3-negative and CXCR3-positive cells had similar TRBV-TRBJ usage.

The authors prepared UMI-labeled TRB cDNA libraries by 5' RACE. TCRdb derives one entry per CDR3 protein from the 5' RACE reads, leaving out DNA. This sample's table has approximately 60,000 distinct CDR3 sequences. The CDR3 sequence is 15 residues long. Germline loops: CDR1 SGHKS, CDR2 YYEKEE (reference sequence). The clonotype was recovered from a human donor in good health. Some clones in this sample may be carry-over from other donors' samples. The V call is TRBV5-5, the J call TRBJ2-5. The sequencing input was memory CD8+ T cells from blood. The CDR3 is CASSLGTLVQETQYF.